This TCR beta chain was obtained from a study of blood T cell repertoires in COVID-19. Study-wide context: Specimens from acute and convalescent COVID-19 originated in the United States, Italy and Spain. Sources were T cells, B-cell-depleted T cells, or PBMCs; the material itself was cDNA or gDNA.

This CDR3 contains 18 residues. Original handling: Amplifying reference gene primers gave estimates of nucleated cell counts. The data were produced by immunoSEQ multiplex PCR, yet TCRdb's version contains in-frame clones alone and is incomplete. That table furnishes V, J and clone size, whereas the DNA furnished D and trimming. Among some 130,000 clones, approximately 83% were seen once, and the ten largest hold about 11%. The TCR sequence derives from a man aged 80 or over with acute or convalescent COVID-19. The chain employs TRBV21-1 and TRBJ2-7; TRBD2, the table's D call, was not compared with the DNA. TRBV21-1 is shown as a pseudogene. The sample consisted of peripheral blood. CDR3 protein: CASSKVPSGGPLSYEQYF. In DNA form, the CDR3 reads TGTGCCAGCAGCAAAGTACCTAGCGGGGGGCCACTCTCCTACGAGCAGTACTTC.